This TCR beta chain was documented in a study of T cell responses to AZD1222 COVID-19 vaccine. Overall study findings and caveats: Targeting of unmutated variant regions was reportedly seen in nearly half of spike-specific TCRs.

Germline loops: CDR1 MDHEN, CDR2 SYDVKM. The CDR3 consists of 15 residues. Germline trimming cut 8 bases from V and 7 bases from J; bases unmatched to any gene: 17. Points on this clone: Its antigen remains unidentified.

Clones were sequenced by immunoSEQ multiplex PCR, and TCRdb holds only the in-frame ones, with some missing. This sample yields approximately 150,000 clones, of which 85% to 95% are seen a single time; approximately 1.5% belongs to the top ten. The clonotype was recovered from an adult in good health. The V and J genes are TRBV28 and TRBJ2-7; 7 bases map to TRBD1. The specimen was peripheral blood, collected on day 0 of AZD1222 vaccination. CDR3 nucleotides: TGTGCCAGCGGGAAATCCGGGACAGCCCGTTGGGAGCAGTACTTC. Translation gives CASGKSGTARWEQYF.